Listed below are T cell receptor beta chains from one sample, sequenced in a study of identical twins. TCRdb re-called the 5' RACE reads with MiXCR, one entry per CDR3 protein. The sample contains around 570,000 distinct CDR3 sequences, 9.5% to 10% of which appear only once. The sample also formed part of further work on yellow fever vaccine responses in identical twins.

Material: PBMCs. These receptors originate from a woman under 30 in good health. The CDR3 runs from the conserved cysteine through the conserved F or W. A D gene is named only where the DNA matches it firmly. For some rows the clone size is stated as once, few or many, or as a class when expanded; others skip it.

CDR3: CASNEWSGETQYF
DNA: TGTGCCAGCAATGAATGGTCGGGAGAGACCCAGTACTTC
V: TRBV28
J: TRBJ2-5
D: .
size: few

CDR3: CASSGRLERPRGDTQYF
DNA: TGTGCCAGCAGCGGAAGACTGGAACGACCGAGGGGGGATACGCAGTATTTT
V: TRBV2
J: TRBJ2-3
D: .
size: many

CDR3: CASSLKGGSNQPQHF
DNA: TGTGCCAGCAGTTTAAAGGGGGGGAGCAATCAGCCCCAGCATTTT
V: TRBV12-3/TRBV12-4
J: TRBJ1-5
D: .
size: many

CDR3: CASSLGTGRNTEAFF
DNA: TGTGCCAGCAGTTTAGGGACAGGGAGGAACACTGAAGCTTTCTTT
V: TRBV27
J: TRBJ1-1
D: TRBD1
size: many

CDR3: CASMGTSGRNEQFF
DNA: TGTGCCAGCATGGGGACTAGCGGGAGGAATGAGCAGTTCTTC
V: TRBV6-2/TRBV6-3
J: TRBJ2-1
D: TRBD2
size: few

CDR3: CASSRGQIGYEQYF
DNA: TGTGCCAGTAGTAGGGGACAAATAGGATACGAGCAGTACTTC
V: TRBV19
J: TRBJ2-7
D: .
size: many

CDR3: CSAITGTGYNEQFF
DNA: TGCAGTGCTATAACCGGGACTGGCTACAATGAGCAGTTCTTC
V: TRBV20-1
J: TRBJ2-1
D: .
size: .

CDR3: CASSLGLTGGHYEQYF
DNA: TGTGCCAGCAGCTTAGGTCTCACAGGCGGACACTACGAGCAGTACTTC
V: TRBV7-8
J: TRBJ2-7
D: .
size: few

CDR3: CASSLRGTDSNQPQHF
DNA: TGTGCCAGCAGCTTGCGCGGGACAGATAGCAATCAGCCCCAGCATTTT
V: TRBV7-8
J: TRBJ1-5
D: TRBD1
size: .

CDR3: CAWRQGSTDTQYF
DNA: TGTGCCTGGCGACAGGGCAGCACAGATACGCAGTATTTT
V: TRBV30
J: TRBJ2-3
D: TRBD1
size: few

CDR3: CASTRAGPYTDTQYF
DNA: TGTGCCAGCACACGGGCGGGACCTTACACAGATACGCAGTATTTT
V: TRBV12-3/TRBV12-4
J: TRBJ2-3
D: .
size: .

CDR3: CASTTLQDTGELFF
DNA: TGTGCCAGCACCACACTACAGGACACCGGGGAGCTGTTTTTT
V: TRBV6-2/TRBV6-3
J: TRBJ2-2
D: .
size: few

CDR3: CASSQINNEQFF
DNA: TGTGCCAGCAGCCAAATTAACAATGAGCAGTTCTTC
V: TRBV6-2/TRBV6-3
J: TRBJ2-1
D: .
size: .

CDR3: CASSPQLASTGELFF
DNA: TGTGCCAGCAGCCCCCAGTTGGCCTCCACCGGGGAGCTGTTTTTT
V: TRBV11-2
J: TRBJ2-2
D: .
size: many

CDR3: CASSLGGPNSNQPQHF
DNA: TGTGCCAGCAGCTTGGGGGGGCCTAATAGCAATCAGCCCCAGCATTTT
V: TRBV5-4
J: TRBJ1-5
D: .
size: .

CDR3: CASSYGGPGYGYTF
DNA: TGTGCCAGCAGTTACGGGGGACCGGGCTATGGCTACACCTTC
V: TRBV6-5
J: TRBJ1-2
D: .
size: few